This T cell receptor (beta chain) was recovered during a study of chemoradiotherapy in HPV16-positive cancers. Data came from immunoSEQ multiplex PCR; TCRdb stores just in-frame clones and leaves some out. The repertoire consists of a few thousand clones, with about 83% occurring once and the leading ten covering less than 3.5%. This clone has a single count. The source of this sequence is a human donor with HPV-associated anogenital cancer. The starting material was tumor tissue, obtained from a patient who underwent chemoradiotherapy.

The CDR3 DNA follows: TGTGCCAGCAGCCCGGGAGCGGGAGGGCTTGATGAGCAGTTCTTC. Translating it yields CASSPGAGGLDEQFF. The chain links TRBV6-4 to TRBJ2-1; 10 bases fit TRBD2. Germline V lookup: CDR1 MRHNA, CDR2 SNTAGT. With V trimmed by 6 bases and J by 8 bases, 10 bases remained unmatched. There are 15 residues in the CDR3.